This passage covers 27 T cell receptor beta chains from one sample sequenced in a study of Ad26.COV2.S vaccination and SARS-CoV-2 variants. Described treatment: around 19 received Ad26.COV2.S at low or high dose, single or two shots; about 5 received placebo; per-sample allocation not given. Samples analyzed were those drawn on day 63 after the first vaccine or placebo injection. Clones were sequenced by immunoSEQ multiplex PCR, and TCRdb holds only the in-frame ones, with some missing. There are around 420,000 clones in the sample; roughly 90% occur only once, and approximately 4% lies in the top ten. Sequencing used peripheral blood, obtained in a trial of Ad26.COV2.S vaccine versus placebo. The receptors originated from a person between 18 and 65 years old who received the Ad26.COV2.S COVID-19 vaccine or a placebo.

The chain has TRBV3-1 (or the pseudogene TRBV3-2) and TRBJ1-2, with 8 bases that match TRBD1. This CDR3 region has 13 residues. V dropped 0 bases and J dropped 8; count of bases not matched to a gene: 2. CDR1 is LGHDT, CDR2 YNNKEL, per germline (reference sequence). The CDR3 DNA follows: TGTGCCAGCAGCCAAGATGGGGACAGGGGCTACACCTTC. Protein product: CASSQDGDRGYTF.

The chain employs TRBV5-1 and TRBJ1-4; D ambiguous. The CDR3 is made up of 15 amino acids. Trimming cost V 0 bases and J 0 bases, with 6 bases left between them. Germline values: CDR1 SGHRS, CDR2 YFSETQ. DNA for the CDR3: TGCGCCAGCAGCTTGGCTCTTGCAACTAATGAAAAACTGTTTTTT. Its translation: CASSLALATNEKLFF.

This chain uses TRBV13 with TRBJ1-5, with 10 nucleotides matching TRBD1. CDR3 length: 16 amino acids. Per the germline V gene, CDR1 is PRHDT and CDR2 is FYEKMQ (reference sequence). V trimming: 5 bases; J trimming: 2 bases; junction bases outside the gene matches: 6. The CDR3 here is CASSARTGGGNQPQHF. The CDR3, as DNA: TGTGCCAGCAGCGCCCGGACAGGGGGTGGCAATCAGCCCCAGCATTTT.

This chain connects TRBV27 to TRBJ1-5, with 7 bases fitting TRBD1. There are 14 residues in the CDR3. Germline values: CDR1 MNHEY, CDR2 SMNVEV (reference sequence). The trim removed 6 bases at V and 7 bases at J, leaving 9 bases unmatched. The CDR3 spells CASRDIGTAQPQHF. The CDR3 nucleotides read TGTGCCAGCAGAGACATCGGGACAGCACAGCCCCAGCATTTT.

The rearrangement links TRBV2 to TRBJ2-7, with 8 nucleotides matching TRBD1. Germline CDR1 SNHLY, CDR2 FYNNEI. There are 14 residues in the CDR3. V was clipped by 6 bases and J by 2 bases; unmatched bases: 6. The DNA of the CDR3 is TGTGCCAGCAGAGCCGGGACAGGAGCCTACGAGCAGTACTTC. It is translated as CASRAGTGAYEQYF. Variable domain in full (rest from reference TRBV2 and TRBJ2-7): EPEVTQTPSHQVTQMGQEVILRCVPISNHLYFYWYRQILGQKVEFLVSFYNNEISEKSEIFDDQFSVERPDGSNFTLKIRSTKLEDSAMYFCASRAGTGAYEQYFGPGTRLTVT.

V is TRBV6-5 and J is TRBJ1-2, with unresolved D. Germline CDR1 MNHEY, CDR2 SVGAGI. This CDR3 has 14 amino acids. V gave up 9 bases and J gave up 2 bases, with 16 bases separating them. The CDR3 region is CASWDRTGNYGYTF. The CDR3 nucleotides read TGTGCCAGTTGGGATCGGACGGGGAACTATGGCTACACCTTC.

The rearrangement uses TRBV10-3 and TRBJ2-7; 8 positions match TRBD2. The trim removed 6 bases at V and 6 bases at J, leaving 7 bases unmatched. The length of the CDR3 is 13 residues. The germline gives CDR1 ENHRY, CDR2 SYGVKD. CDR3 nucleotide sequence: TGTGCCATCAGGGGACTAGGAATGGGCGAGCAGTACTTC. It translates to CAIRGLGMGEQYF.

This sequence joins TRBV4-1 and TRBJ2-7, with a possible D match to TRBD2 (5 bases). The V gene lost 1 base and the J gene lost 1 base, with 8 bases spanning the gap. CDR3 length: 14 amino acids. Germline loops: CDR1 MGHRA, CDR2 YSYEKL. DNA of the CDR3: TGCGCCAGCAGCCAAGTTTCGGGATCCTACGAGCAGTACTTC. It codes for CASSQVSGSYEQYF.

This chain joins TRBV30 and TRBJ1-6; 7 nucleotides match TRBD1. Germline V gene data show CDR1 as GTSNPN and CDR2 as SVGIG (reference sequence). The CDR3 is made up of 18 amino acids. The V segment lost 2 bases and the J segment 0 bases; nucleotides outside the gene matches: 10. CDR3 sequence (DNA): TGTGCCTGGAGTACAAAAGACAGGGACTTCTCCTATAATTCACCCCTCCACTTT. Encoded protein: CAWSTKDRDFSYNSPLHF.

This chain joins TRBV25-1 and TRBJ1-4, with D maybe TRBD1 (5 bases). Trimming stripped 1 base from V and 3 bases from J, with 9 bases between. Germline lookup yields CDR1 MGHDK and CDR2 SYGVNS. The CDR3 consists of 15 residues. In DNA form, the CDR3 reads TGTGCCAGCAGTGAATCGGGGGGGGCTAATGAAAAACTGTTTTTT. It codes for CASSESGGANEKLFF.

The V and J genes are TRBV12-3 or TRBV12-4 and TRBJ2-3; D may be TRBD2 (6 bases). V lost 6 bases and J lost 0, with 7 bases in between. This CDR3 is built from 13 residues. CDR3 protein: CASRGTSTDTQYF. The CDR3 DNA reads TGTGCCAGCAGGGGGACTAGCACAGATACGCAGTATTTT.

V and J are TRBV28 and TRBJ2-4; D might be TRBD1 (5 bases). Germline CDR1 and CDR2: MDHEN and SYDVKM. CDR3 length equals 11 residues. V lost 3 bases to trimming and J lost 13 bases, with 10 bases between them. The CDR3 loop is CASSLASGQYF. The CDR3 DNA sequence: TGTGCCAGCAGTTTGGCGTCAGGGCAGTACTTC.

This chain connects TRBV28 to TRBJ2-7; 7 positions agree with TRBD2. CDR3 length: 14 residues. Germline assignment: CDR1 MDHEN and CDR2 SYDVKM. The V and J ends lost 10 bases and 2 bases, in that order; junction bases with no gene match: 11. The DNA of the CDR3 is TGTGCCATCGCCCCCAGCGGGGCCACCTACGAGCAGTACTTC. Protein sequence: CAIAPSGATYEQYF. Full variable domain (remainder filled in from reference TRBV28 and TRBJ2-7): DVKVTQSSRYLVKRTGEKVFLECVQDMDHENMFWYRQDPGLGLRLIYFSYDVKMKEKGDIPEGYSVSREKKERFSLILESASTNQTSMYLCAIAPSGATYEQYFGPGTRLTVT.

V usage is TRBV15 and J usage is TRBJ2-5, with TRBD1 matching over 7 bases. V was pared by 5 bases and J by 2 bases, with 8 bases of the junction left unmatched. Germline values: CDR1 LNHNV, CDR2 YYDKDF (reference sequence). The CDR3 runs to 15 residues. CDR3 bases: TGTGCCACCAGCTATGACAGGGAACTACAAGAGACCCAGTACTTC. Translated: CATSYDRELQETQYF.

This clone turned up a few times. The genes are TRBV7-2 and TRBJ2-5; weak D call: TRBD2 (5 bases). Trimming removed 3 bases at V and 0 bases at J, with 17 bases between. The CDR3 runs 17 residues. The V gene's germline CDR1 is SGHTA and CDR2 FQGNSA. The CDR3 reads CASSFRGQRTYQETQYF. CDR3 DNA: TGTGCCAGCAGCTTCCGAGGGCAGCGGACCTACCAAGAGACCCAGTACTTC.

The chain is built from TRBV6-4 and TRBJ2-3, with D maybe TRBD1 (6 bases). V lost 6 bases and J 0 bases, leaving 16 bases between the germline ends. Per germline, CDR1 MRHNA and CDR2 SNTAGT. The CDR3 extends over 16 amino acids. In DNA form, the CDR3 reads TGTGCCAGCAGCGACCGAGGGGGTTGGAGCACAGATACGCAGTATTTT. Its protein is CASSDRGGWSTDTQYF.

CDR3 DNA sequence: TGTGCCAGCAGTAACCGGGACAGGCCTTGGGAGACCCAGTACTTC. It specifies CASSNRDRPWETQYF. The J gene is TRBJ2-5, the V gene TRBV6-5; 8 positions match TRBD1. This CDR3 comprises 15 residues. Trimming removed 5 bases from V and 5 bases from J; junction bases left unmatched: 10. Looked up from germline, CDR1 is MNHEY and CDR2 is SVGAGI.

This clone was recorded only once. V usage is TRBV7-3 and J usage is TRBJ2-3, with 10 positions matching TRBD2. Losses at the gene ends were 4 bases for V and 8 bases for J; bases not matched to a gene: 12. CDR3 size: 16 residues. Germline V CDR1 and CDR2: SGHTA, FQGTGA. This CDR3 reads CASSSLLAGSGGTQYF. The CDR3 coding sequence is TGTGCCAGCAGCTCACTACTAGCGGGGTCCGGGGGTACGCAGTATTTT.

This rearrangement joins TRBV5-8 to TRBJ1-1; unclear D gene. The CDR3 consists of 13 residues. Germline values: CDR1 SGHTS, CDR2 YDEGEE. The germline V and J ends were trimmed by 1 base and 8 bases, with 12 bases remaining between them. DNA for the CDR3: TGTGCCAGCAGCTTGTCAAGACCCGGGGAAGCTTTCTTT. Encoded protein: CASSLSRPGEAFF.

The V gene is TRBV29-1, the J gene TRBJ2-3; 7 bases line up with TRBD1. CDR1 and CDR2 from the germline V gene are SQVTM and ANQGSEA. V trimming: 6 bases; J trimming: 2 bases; junction bases outside the gene matches: 5. The CDR3 is 13 amino acids. CDR3 in amino acids: CSVAGTATDTQYF. The DNA of the CDR3 is TGCAGCGTGGCCGGGACAGCCACAGATACGCAGTATTTT.

The J gene is TRBJ2-3, the V gene TRBV11-3; TRBD1 matches at 7 bases. V lost 1 base, J lost 2 bases, and 3 bases stayed unmatched. Germline loops: CDR1 SGHNT, CDR2 YENEEA. The CDR3 totals 15 residues. The CDR3 DNA reads TGTGCCAGCAGCTTAGTAGGGGGCATCACAGATACGCAGTATTTT. It translates to CASSLVGGITDTQYF. Variable domain in full (rest from reference TRBV11-3 and TRBJ2-3): EAGVVQSPRYKIIEKKQPVAFWCNPISGHNTLYWYLQNLGQGPELLIRYENEEAVDDSQLPKDRFSAERLKGVDSTLKIQPAELGDSAVYLCASSLVGGITDTQYFGPGTRLTVL.

The V call is TRBV29-1, the J call TRBJ2-3; a possible D gene is TRBD2 (5 bases). V was clipped by 7 bases and J by 3 bases, with 14 bases between them. The CDR3 length is 13 residues. CDR1 is SQVTM and CDR2 is ANQGSEA in the germline V gene. This CDR3 is CSDDAGRTDTQYF. CDR3 coding DNA: TGCAGCGACGACGCGGGCAGGACAGATACGCAGTATTTT.

The chain uses TRBV7-8 and TRBJ2-7; 12 nucleotides line up with TRBD2. V trimming: 1 base; J trimming: 5 bases; junction bases outside the gene matches: 6. The germline V gene has CDR1 SGHVS and CDR2 FQNEAQ. CDR3 size: 16 residues. Here the CDR3 reads CASSLGGGLAGHEQYF. The CDR3 bases are TGTGCCAGCAGCTTAGGGGGGGGACTAGCGGGCCACGAGCAGTACTTC.

Concerning this clone itself: This specimen includes other DNA sequences encoding the same CDR3. The chain combines TRBV6-5 with TRBJ2-7; 8 positions match TRBD1. Losses at the gene ends were 5 bases for V and 0 bases for J; bases not matched to a gene: 3. The CDR3 runs to 14 residues. Germline CDR1 MNHEY, CDR2 SVGAGI. DNA for the CDR3: TGTGCCAGCAGTAGGGACAGGAGCTCCTACGAGCAGTACTTC. It is translated as CASSRDRSSYEQYF.

This clone was recorded once. This sequence joins TRBV7-2 and TRBJ1-5, with TRBD1 matching 7 bases. The CDR3 runs to 15 residues. The J segment lost 2 bases and the V segment lost 5 bases, leaving 6 bases of the junction unmatched. Per germline, CDR1 SGHTA and CDR2 FQGNSA. The CDR3 nucleotides read TGTGCCAGCAGCCATACAGGGGAAGGCAATCAGCCCCAGCATTTT. This codes for CASSHTGEGNQPQHF.

The genes are TRBV9 and TRBJ1-1; D unclear. The CDR3 is 14 amino acids. Germline CDR1 reads SGDLS; CDR2 reads YYNGEE. V was trimmed by 2 bases and J by 0 bases, leaving 8 bases between them. The CDR3 sequence: CASSVRALNTEAFF. The CDR3 DNA follows: TGTGCCAGCAGCGTTCGGGCGTTGAACACTGAAGCTTTCTTT.

The rearrangement uses TRBV19 and TRBJ1-6; D might be TRBD1 (5 bases). The CDR3 runs to 12 residues. The V gene lost 5 bases and the J gene lost 14 bases, with 13 bases spanning the gap. The germline CDR1 and CDR2 sequences are LNHDA and SQIVND (reference sequence). CDR3 bases: TGTGCCAGTAGTCCTGGCGCGGGGGCCCTCCACTTT. Translation: CASSPGAGALHF.